The source of this T cell receptor (beta chain) is a study of T cell responses to AZD1222 COVID-19 vaccine. Points from the study as a whole: Clonal diversity was possibly underestimated, and the donors were mostly white British, with more females. Vaccine-associated CD4 TCRs spanned spike, dominant at 160-218 and 743-854.

A word on this clone: Its antigen is undetermined.

Clones were read by immunoSEQ multiplex PCR, and TCRdb kept only the in-frame ones, dropping some. The table includes 200,000 or so clones, roughly 93% detected once. This sequence originates from an adult in good health. This sample comprised peripheral blood, obtained on day 0 of AZD1222 vaccination.

The CDR3 protein is CASMPDRDDEQYF. Written as DNA, the CDR3 is TGCGCCAGCATGCCGGACAGGGACGACGAGCAGTACTTC. The V call is TRBV5-1, the J call TRBJ2-7, with 8 positions matching TRBD1. The J segment lost 5 bases and the V segment lost 6 bases, leaving 7 bases of the junction unmatched. The CDR3 has 13 amino acids. Germline V lookup: CDR1 SGHRS, CDR2 YFSETQ.